The 7 T cell receptor beta chains presented below share a single source sample, sequenced in a study of glioma-infiltrating T cells after dendritic cell vaccination. Time point defined: after dendritic cell vaccination, including at tumor progression/relapse. Only in-frame clones appear in the TCRdb table, and some are missing; sequencing was by immunoSEQ multiplex PCR. The sample holds roughly 60,000 clones, around nine tenths seen once. The source material was blood, sampled after dendritic cell vaccination. Receptors were obtained from a human donor with glioblastoma.

The V call is TRBV12-1, the J call TRBJ2-1; TRBD2 is the table's D call, not checked against the DNA. TRBV12-1 is a pseudogene locus. The CDR3 has 18 residues. The CDR3 loop reads CASSSPGCGREVGHEQFF. The CDR3, as DNA: TGTGCCAGCAGCTCCCCGGGATGCGGGAGGGAAGTAGGGCATGAGCAGTTCTTC.

The chain has TRBV7-9 and TRBJ2-7; 14 nucleotides align to TRBD2. This CDR3 is built from 17 residues. The V segment lost 5 bases and the J segment 9 bases; nucleotides outside the gene matches: 15. Germline V gene data show CDR1 as SEHNR and CDR2 as FQNEAQ (reference sequence). The CDR3, as DNA: TGTGCCAGCAGCCCACCAACACCGGGACTAGCGGGAGACGCGCAGTACTTC. Protein product: CASSPPTPGLAGDAQYF. Looking up the rest from reference TRBV7-9 and TRBJ2-7 gives the full variable domain: DTGVSQNPRHKITKRGQNVTFRCDPISEHNRLYWYRQTLGQGPEFLTYFQNEAQLEKSRLLSDRFSAERPKGSFSTLEIQRTEQGDSAMYLCASSPPTPGLAGDAQYFGPGTRLTVT.

The CDR3 bases are TGTGCCAGCACCTGGGGAGGCGGGAGCTCCTATAATTCACCCCTCCACTTT. This gives the protein CASTWGGGSSYNSPLHF. The J gene is TRBJ1-6, the V gene TRBV5-6; D is undetermined. The V and J ends lost 6 bases and 0 bases respectively, with 16 bases between them. Germline V gene lookup returns CDR1 SGHDT and CDR2 YYEEEE. The CDR3 has 17 residues.

V gene TRBV10-3 combines with J gene TRBJ2-5; possibly TRBD1 for D (5 bases). From germline, CDR1 is ENHRY and CDR2 SYGVKD. CDR3 length: 12 residues. The germline V and J ends were trimmed by 6 bases and 3 bases, with 8 bases remaining between them. The CDR3 DNA reads as TGTGCCATCAGGGACAAGGAAGAGACCCAGTACTTC. Its translation is CAIRDKEETQYF.

The V call is TRBV27, the J call TRBJ2-3, with 9 bases lining up with TRBD1. Germline V gene data show CDR1 as MNHEY and CDR2 as SMNVEV (reference sequence). The CDR3 has 17 residues. The J segment lost 3 bases and the V segment lost 4 bases, leaving 11 bases of the junction unmatched. The CDR3 region is CASSYGRRDRATDTQYF. CDR3 nucleotide sequence: TGTGCCAGCAGTTACGGTCGACGGGACAGGGCGACAGATACGCAGTATTTT.

The chain uses TRBV6-5 and TRBJ2-1; TRBD1 is a possible D gene (6 bases). The CDR3 is 14 residues long. Per germline, CDR1 MNHEY and CDR2 SVGAGI. V lost 8 bases and J 4 bases, leaving 15 bases between the germline ends. The CDR3 coding sequence is TGTGCCAGCCTCCCAGGGGCCGAATACAATGAGCAGTTCTTC. Amino acids: CASLPGAEYNEQFF.

The rearrangement uses TRBV19 and TRBJ2-7, with D possibly TRBD2 on 6 matching bases. Trimming removed 3 bases at V and 4 bases at J, with 16 bases between. CDR1 and CDR2 from the germline V gene are LNHDA and SQIVND (reference sequence). The CDR3 length is 15 residues. Written as DNA, the CDR3 is TGTGCCAGTAGTATCTCCGGGACTCAATATTACGAGCAGTACTTC. Protein product: CASSISGTQYYEQYF.